The 14 T cell receptor beta chains reported below all come from one sample, sequenced in a study of a mutant IDH1 vaccine in newly diagnosed glioma. The time point is: week 11, during vaccination. It was 300 ug of mutant IDH1 20-mer peptide that made up each vaccine dose, given with topical imiquimod. These TCRs are of unknown antigen specificity. The repertoire was sequenced with immunoSEQ multiplex PCR; TCRdb's copy has only in-frame clones and lacks some. This table has about 52,000 clones, 91% appearing once. Sequenced here: PBMCs, sampled from a glioma patient whose treatment included an IDH1 peptide vaccine. These receptors were taken from a man aged 50 to 60 with glioma.

The CDR3: CASRSPGRSQETQYF. CDR3 nucleotides: TGTGCCAGCAGATCCCCGGGACGGTCACAAGAGACCCAGTACTTC. The chain employs TRBV7-9 and TRBJ2-5; D may correspond to TRBD1 or TRBD2 (5 bases each). With 6 bases removed from V and 2 bases from J, the gap between germline ends came to 16 bases. Germline assignment: CDR1 SEHNR and CDR2 FQNEAQ (reference sequence). CDR3 length: 15 residues.

The rearrangement uses TRBV27 and TRBJ1-4, with D possibly matching TRBD1 (5 bases). The V end was cut by 0 bases, the J end by 8 bases, with 19 bases between. The CDR3 runs 17 residues. Germline V gene data show CDR1 as MNHEY and CDR2 as SMNVEV (reference sequence). The CDR3 loop reads CASSLSIPSGRQEKLFF. In DNA, the CDR3 is TGTGCCAGCAGTTTATCAATCCCCTCAGGGAGGCAAGAAAAACTGTTTTTT.

J is TRBJ1-3 and V is TRBV15; D ambiguous. This CDR3 comprises 15 residues. Germline CDR1 reads LNHNV; CDR2 reads YYDKDF (reference sequence). Trimming shortened V by 5 bases and J by 4 bases, and 15 bases separated the two germline ends. The CDR3 DNA is TGTGCCACCAGCCCCGTGAGGGCGAAAGGAAACACCATATATTTT. It yields the protein CATSPVRAKGNTIYF.

This chain joins TRBV18 and TRBJ2-7, with D possibly matching TRBD1 (6 bases). V was cut by 3 bases and J by 0 bases, with 12 bases left in between. Germline lookup yields CDR1 KGHSH and CDR2 LQKENI. This CDR3 has 15 amino acids. The CDR3 reads CASSPSGTSSYEQYF. In nucleotides, the CDR3 is TGTGCCAGCTCACCCTCCGGGACAAGCTCCTACGAGCAGTACTTC.

The V and J genes are TRBV4-3 and TRBJ2-3, with 9 bases aligning to TRBD2. This CDR3 spans 15 amino acids. The V segment lost 1 base and the J segment 5 bases; nucleotides outside the gene matches: 4. CDR1 is LGHNA, CDR2 YSLEER, per germline. The CDR3 loop reads CASSQGGGAVDTQYF. The CDR3 region has the DNA TGCGCCAGCAGCCAAGGCGGGGGGGCAGTAGATACGCAGTATTTT.

The rearrangement joins TRBV6-5 to TRBJ2-7; D might be TRBD1 (6 bases). Trimming took off 5 bases at V and 4 bases at J, with 15 bases between the two ends. CDR1 is MNHEY and CDR2 is SVGAGI in the germline V gene. CDR3 length equals 14 residues. Here the CDR3 reads CASSPQGATYEQYF. The CDR3 nucleotides are TGTGCCAGCAGTCCACAGGGAGCAACTTACGAGCAGTACTTC.

The rearrangement joins TRBV11-2 to TRBJ2-7, with D unresolved. V lost 2 bases, J lost 4 bases, and 9 bases lay in between. The CDR3 is 13 residues long. Germline V CDR1 and CDR2: SGHAT, FQNNGV. CDR3 sequence (DNA): TGTGCCAGCAGCTTAACGGATTCGTACGAGCAGTACTTC. Amino acid sequence: CASSLTDSYEQYF.

The rearrangement links TRBV5-4 to TRBJ2-3; tentatively, D is TRBD1 (6 bases). The germline gives CDR1 SGHNT, CDR2 YYREEE (reference sequence). The CDR3 has 14 residues. The V and J ends lost 5 bases and 6 bases respectively, with 16 bases between them. The chain's CDR3 is CASREQGPADTQYF. CDR3 DNA sequence: TGTGCCAGCAGAGAACAGGGACCGGCGGATACGCAGTATTTT. Supplemented by reference TRBV5-4 and TRBJ2-3, the full variable domain reads ETGVTQSPTHLIKTRGQQVTLRCSSQSGHNTVSWYQQALGQGPQFIFQYYREEENGRGNFPPRFSGLQFPNYSSELNVNALELDDSALYLCASREQGPADTQYFGPGTRLTVL.

The J gene is TRBJ1-4, the V gene TRBV7-9; D is unresolved. The CDR3 has 15 amino acids. Germline V CDR1 and CDR2: SEHNR, FQNEAQ (reference sequence). V was trimmed by 0 bases and J by 5 bases, leaving 10 bases between them. Here the CDR3 reads CASSLATGNNEKLFF. In DNA form, the CDR3 reads TGTGCCAGCAGCTTAGCCACCGGGAACAATGAAAAACTGTTTTTT.

J is TRBJ2-7 and V is TRBV4-2; D may be TRBD1 (5 bases). This CDR3 spans 16 amino acids. Germline CDR1 and CDR2: LGHNA and YNFKEQ. With 1 base removed from V and 1 base from J, the gap between germline ends came to 14 bases. The CDR3 coding sequence is TGTGCCAGCAGCCAAGTTGGGGCCTATGATTCCTACGAGCAGTACTTC. Protein: CASSQVGAYDSYEQYF.

This sequence joins TRBV15 and TRBJ1-1; D not resolved. The germline V gene encodes CDR1 LNHNV and CDR2 YYDKDF (reference sequence). The V and J ends lost 0 bases and 5 bases respectively, with 13 bases between them. CDR3 length: 15 amino acids. In DNA form, the CDR3 reads TGTGCCACCAGCAGAGACAGGAGCACGGCAACTGAAGCTTTCTTT. It encodes CATSRDRSTATEAFF.

This chain connects TRBV19 to TRBJ1-2, with TRBD1 identical over 8 bases. Trimming removed 6 bases from V and 4 bases from J; junction bases left unmatched: 10. The CDR3 length is 15 residues. CDR1 and CDR2 (germline): LNHDA, SQIVND (reference sequence). The CDR3 nucleotides are TGTGCCAGTAGCACCTCAGGGGGCTATCGCTATGGCTACACCTTC. Protein: CASSTSGGYRYGYTF. The variable domain in full, completed from reference TRBV19 and TRBJ1-2, reads DGGITQSPKYLFRKEGQNVTLSCEQNLNHDAMYWYRQDPGQGLRLIYYSQIVNDFQKGDIAEGYSVSREKKESFPLTVTSAQKNPTAFYLCASSTSGGYRYGYTFGSGTRLTVV.

The chain carries TRBV27 and TRBJ2-1; D not resolved. This CDR3 spans 14 amino acids. V gave up 3 bases and J gave up 4 bases, with 10 bases separating them. Germline-derived CDR1 and CDR2 are MNHEY and SMNVEV (reference sequence). The CDR3 DNA follows: TGTGCCAGCAGTTTCCAGGTTAGATACAATGAGCAGTTCTTC. It translates to CASSFQVRYNEQFF.

This chain connects TRBV30 to TRBJ1-1; D is unresolved. The CDR3 has 13 residues. With 0 bases removed from V and 3 bases from J, the gap between germline ends came to 8 bases. Germline V gene sequence: CDR1 GTSNPN, CDR2 SVGIG (reference sequence). CDR3 sequence reads: CAWSVLEDTEAFF. CDR3 in DNA: TGTGCCTGGAGTGTCCTAGAGGACACTGAAGCTTTCTTT.